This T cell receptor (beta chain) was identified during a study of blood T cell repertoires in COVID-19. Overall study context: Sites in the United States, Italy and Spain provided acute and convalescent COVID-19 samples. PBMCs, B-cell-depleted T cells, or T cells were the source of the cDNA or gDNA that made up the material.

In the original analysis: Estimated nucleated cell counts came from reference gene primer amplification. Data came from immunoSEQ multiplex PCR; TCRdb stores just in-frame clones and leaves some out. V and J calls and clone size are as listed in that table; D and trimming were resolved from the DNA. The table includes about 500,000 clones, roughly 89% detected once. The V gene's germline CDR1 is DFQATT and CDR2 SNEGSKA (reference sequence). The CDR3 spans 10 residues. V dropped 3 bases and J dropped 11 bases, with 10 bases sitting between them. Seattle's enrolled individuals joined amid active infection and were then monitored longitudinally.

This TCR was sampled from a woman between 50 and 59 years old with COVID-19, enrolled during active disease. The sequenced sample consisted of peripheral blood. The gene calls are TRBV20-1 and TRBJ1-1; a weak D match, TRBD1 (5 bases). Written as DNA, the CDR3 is TGCAGTGCTAGCCCCCGGGGGGCTTTCTTT. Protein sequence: CSASPRGAFF.